This T cell receptor (beta chain) originates from a study of beta chain features in type 1 diabetes. Whole-study results and caveats: The cDNA sequencing approach could over-represent high-TCR-expressing cells. Type 1 diabetes patients had moderately but significantly shorter TCRB CDR3s in all four CD4+ subsets.

As every portion of the isolated RNA was reverse transcribed, the sequencing read expressed TCRB transcripts. Sequencing used immunoSEQ multiplex PCR; TCRdb keeps in-frame clones, though not all of them. The data show 300,000 to 450,000 clones, around 13% seen once. V dropped 4 bases and J dropped 1 base, with 14 bases sitting between them. The CDR3 is 16 amino acids. Per the germline V gene, CDR1 is MDHEN and CDR2 is SYDVKM. This clone was seen more than once but under ten times. Its antigen is still unknown. This receptor was identified in a woman under 30 with type 1 diabetes. The rearrangement links TRBV28 to TRBJ2-1, with D perhaps TRBD2 (5 bases). Sequenced material: naive CD4+ T cells from blood. CDR3 in amino acids: CASSSLGGRSYNEQFF. The CDR3 DNA sequence: TGTGCCAGCAGTTCCCTCGGCGGGCGATCCTACAATGAGCAGTTCTTC.